The 13 T cell receptor beta chains below all came from one sample that was sequenced in a study of T cell responses to AZD1222 COVID-19 vaccine. TCRdb's copy holds only in-frame clones and misses some; the assay was immunoSEQ multiplex PCR. The table includes about 120,000 clones, roughly nine tenths detected once. The source was peripheral blood, collected on day 0 of AZD1222 vaccination. The receptor set was obtained from an adult in good health.

V is TRBV19 and J is TRBJ2-5; D ambiguous. This CDR3 is 13 amino acids long. V lost 4 bases and J lost 2, with 8 bases in between. From germline, CDR1 is LNHDA and CDR2 SQIVND (reference sequence). This CDR3 reads CASSKAAQETQYF. The CDR3 coding sequence is TGTGCCAGTAGTAAGGCAGCTCAAGAGACCCAGTACTTC.

The V and J genes are TRBV6-5 and TRBJ2-1; D is unresolved. This CDR3 region has 14 residues. The ends were cut back, 7 bases at V and 1 base at J, with 11 bases in the middle. CDR1 MNHEY and CDR2 SVGAGI come from the germline V gene. The CDR3 bases are TGTGCCAGCACCCCTCTGGGGTCCTACAATGAGCAGTTCTTC. It codes for CASTPLGSYNEQFF.

V usage is TRBV6-5 and J usage is TRBJ2-7; unclear D gene. This CDR3 is built from 14 residues. Germline V gene sequence: CDR1 MNHEY, CDR2 SVGAGI. V gave up 2 bases and J gave up 0 bases, with 8 bases separating them. In DNA, the CDR3 is TGTGCCAGCAGTTACACAGAAAGCTCCTACGAGCAGTACTTC. This codes for CASSYTESSYEQYF.

The V and J genes are TRBV7-2 and TRBJ2-7, with no clear D. CDR1 SGHTA and CDR2 FQGNSA come from the germline V gene. Trimming removed 0 bases from V and 1 base from J, with 10 bases in between. The CDR3 sequence is 15 residues long. This CDR3 reads CASSLARTYSYEQYF. The CDR3 region has the DNA TGTGCCAGCAGCTTAGCACGGACGTATTCCTACGAGCAGTACTTC. The variable domain in full, completed from reference TRBV7-2 and TRBJ2-7, reads GAGVSQSPSNKVTEKGKDVELRCDPISGHTALYWYRQSLGQGLEFLIYFQGNSAPDKSGLPSDRFSAERTGGSVSTLTIQRTQQEDSAVYLCASSLARTYSYEQYFGPGTRLTVT.

The chain combines TRBV18 with TRBJ1-2, with D uncertain. Germline values: CDR1 KGHSH, CDR2 LQKENI. V was trimmed by 1 base and J by 8 bases, leaving 17 bases between them. CDR3 size: 15 residues. The CDR3 DNA follows: TGTGCCAGCTCACCACGCGGTGGGGTCGAGACGGGCTACACCTTC. Its translation: CASSPRGGVETGYTF.

In the case of this clone: The junction does not match germline at one end; this may be a read error. The chain recombines TRBV7-7 with TRBJ2-5; D is perhaps TRBD2 (5 bases). This CDR3 contains 14 residues. Per germline, CDR1 SSHAT and CDR2 FNYEAQ (reference sequence). The CDR3 spells CASSLGGSPETQYF. The CDR3 nucleotides are TGTGCTAGCAGCTTAGGAGGCAGCCCAGAGACCCAGTACTTC.

The rearrangement joins TRBV9 to TRBJ2-3; 9 bases are a match to TRBD1. Germline CDR1 reads SGDLS; CDR2 reads YYNGEE. V shed 4 bases and J 4 bases; nucleotides not matched to a gene: 10. This CDR3 has 16 amino acids. CDR3 DNA sequence: TGTGCCAGCAGCCCTCCTCCGGGACAGGGCTCAGATACGCAGTATTTT. Amino acids: CASSPPPGQGSDTQYF.

The V call is TRBV11-2, the J call TRBJ1-3; D uncertain. Germline CDR1 and CDR2: SGHAT and FQNNGV. The CDR3 totals 16 residues. V lost 5 bases to trimming and J lost 0 bases, with 14 bases between them. The CDR3 nucleotides read TGTGCCAGCAGCCATCGCGACCGGGCCTCTGGAAACACCATATATTTT. Translated, it gives CASSHRDRASGNTIYF.

This chain links TRBV5-5 with TRBJ1-4; tentative D call: TRBD1 (5 bases). The germline gives CDR1 SGHKS, CDR2 YYEKEE (reference sequence). The CDR3 is 15 amino acids. V gave up 4 bases and J gave up 2 bases, with 12 bases separating them. In nucleotides, the CDR3 is TGTGCCAGCAGCCAGACGGGGGGGACTAATGAAAAACTGTTTTTT. Translating gives CASSQTGGTNEKLFF. The full variable domain, with the rest looked up from reference TRBV5-5 and TRBJ1-4, is DAGVTQSPTHLIKTRGQQVTLRCSPISGHKSVSWYQQVLGQGPQFIFQYYEKEERGRGNFPDRFSARQFPNYSSELNVNALLLGDSALYLCASSQTGGTNEKLFFGSGTQLSVL.

This clone appeared once. The chain recombines TRBV19 with TRBJ1-2, with a tentative D call TRBD1 (5 bases). The germline V gene has CDR1 LNHDA and CDR2 SQIVND (reference sequence). CDR3 length equals 15 residues. Trimming removed 10 bases at V and 2 bases at J, with 20 bases between. In DNA form, the CDR3 reads TGTGCCACCTCTCTTACCCCGGGGGGAAACTATGGCTACACCTTC. As protein: CATSLTPGGNYGYTF.

This chain connects TRBV5-1 to TRBJ1-4; tentative D call: TRBD1 (6 bases). Germline CDR1 and CDR2: SGHRS and YFSETQ. There are 16 residues in the CDR3. V lost 1 base and J lost 4, with 14 bases in between. The chain's CDR3 is CASSLTGPQGNEKLFF. Written as DNA, the CDR3 is TGCGCCAGCAGCTTGACAGGGCCTCAGGGTAATGAAAAACTGTTTTTT.

The CDR3: CASSSPRFSTF. As DNA, the CDR3 is TGTGCCAGCAGCTCGCCGCGCTTTAGCACCTTC. V gene TRBV5-4 combines with J gene TRBJ1-2; no clear D gene. CDR1 and CDR2 from the germline V gene are SGHNT and YYREEE (reference sequence). V lost 3 bases and J 13 bases, leaving 13 bases between the germline ends. CDR3 length: 11 amino acids.

The rearrangement joins TRBV7-2 to TRBJ1-6; TRBD1 might be the D (6 bases). Trimming took 2 bases from V and 3 from J, leaving 11 bases between them. The germline V gene encodes CDR1 SGHTA and CDR2 FQGNSA. This CDR3 is built from 16 residues. The CDR3 is CASSLSPGHYNSPLHF. Written as DNA, the CDR3 is TGTGCCAGCAGCTTATCCCCGGGACACTATAATTCACCCCTCCACTTT.